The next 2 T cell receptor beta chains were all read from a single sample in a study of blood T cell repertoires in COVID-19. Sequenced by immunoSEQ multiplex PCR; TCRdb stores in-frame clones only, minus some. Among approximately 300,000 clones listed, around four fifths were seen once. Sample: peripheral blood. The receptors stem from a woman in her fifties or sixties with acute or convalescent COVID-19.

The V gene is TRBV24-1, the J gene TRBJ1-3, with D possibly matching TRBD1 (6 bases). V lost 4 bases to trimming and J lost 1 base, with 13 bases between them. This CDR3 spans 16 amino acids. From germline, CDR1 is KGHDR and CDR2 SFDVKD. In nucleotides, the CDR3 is TGTGCCACCAGTGACTCTGACAGGAAATCTGGAAACACCATATATTTT. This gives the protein CATSDSDRKSGNTIYF.

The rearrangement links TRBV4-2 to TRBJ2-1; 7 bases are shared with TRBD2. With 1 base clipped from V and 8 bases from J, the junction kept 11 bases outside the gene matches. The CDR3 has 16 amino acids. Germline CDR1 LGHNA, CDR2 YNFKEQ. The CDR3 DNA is TGTGCCAGCAGCCAAGTTGGCGGGGAGCGGGGCTATGAGCAGTTCTTC. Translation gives CASSQVGGERGYEQFF.